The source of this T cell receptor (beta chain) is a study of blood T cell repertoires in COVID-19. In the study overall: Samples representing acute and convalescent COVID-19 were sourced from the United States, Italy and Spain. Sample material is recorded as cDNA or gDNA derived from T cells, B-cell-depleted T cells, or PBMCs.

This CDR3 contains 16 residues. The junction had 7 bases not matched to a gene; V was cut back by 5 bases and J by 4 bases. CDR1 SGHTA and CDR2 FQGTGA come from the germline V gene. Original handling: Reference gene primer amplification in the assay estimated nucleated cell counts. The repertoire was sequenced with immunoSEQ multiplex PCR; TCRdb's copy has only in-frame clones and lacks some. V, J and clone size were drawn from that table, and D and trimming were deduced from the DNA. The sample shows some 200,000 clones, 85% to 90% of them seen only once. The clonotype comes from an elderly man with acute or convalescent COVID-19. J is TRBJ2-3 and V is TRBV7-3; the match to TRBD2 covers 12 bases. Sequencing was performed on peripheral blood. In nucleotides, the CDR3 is TGTGCCAGCAGCCCGCTAGCGGGAGGGCCCCCAGATACGCAGTATTTT. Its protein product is CASSPLAGGPPDTQYF.